The following is a TCR beta chain sequence with its context. This sample is drawn from a study of shared clonotypes between healthy human individuals. Method: immunoSEQ multiplex PCR; TCRdb's copy keeps in-frame clones and lacks some. The sample includes about 1,900,000 clones, around 96% of them seen just once. Germline-derived CDR1 and CDR2 are MGHRA and YSYEKL. Trimming shortened V by 0 bases and J by 6 bases, and 8 bases separated the two germline ends. There are 14 residues in the CDR3. The naive CD8 subset, CD45RO-negative cells positively selected for CCR7, excluded terminally differentiated effector memory CD45RA+ cells.

This sequence joins TRBV4-1 and TRBJ2-2; D not resolved. The sample consisted of naive CD8+ T cells sorted from blood. The receptor's source is a man younger than 30 in good health. CDR3 bases: TGCGCCAGCAGCCAAGATACAATGGCCGGGGAGCTGTTTTTT. Translation gives CASSQDTMAGELFF.